Each of the 12 T cell receptor beta chains below was sequenced from the same sample in a study of OX40 agonist ivuxolimab in advanced cancers. Sequenced by immunoSEQ multiplex PCR; TCRdb stores in-frame clones only, minus some. The sample lists 96,000 or so clones, more than 80% occurring once. Source: CD4+ or CD8+ T cells sorted from blood, taken in a trial of the OX40 agonist ivuxolimab. The receptors here all came from an adult with an advanced solid tumor such as melanoma, head and neck, liver or kidney cancer.

This clone showed up just once. Relative to the germline gene, one junction end is altered; a read error may explain this. The DNA for the CDR3 is TGTGCCAGTATTGCTCGGCGTGGGGGGAGAAAAACTGTTTTT. It codes for CASIARRGGRKTVF. J is TRBJ1-4 and V is TRBV19, with a tentative D call TRBD1 (5 bases). Per the germline V gene, CDR1 is LNHDA and CDR2 is SQIVND (reference sequence). CDR3 length equals 14 residues.

A few counts support this clone. The CDR3 coding sequence is TGCGCCAGCAACTCCGGGACTAGCGGAAAACAAGAGACCCAGTACTTC. The encoded protein is CASNSGTSGKQETQYF. This sequence joins TRBV5-1 and TRBJ2-5; 11 positions match TRBD2. This CDR3 has 16 amino acids. The germline V gene has CDR1 SGHRS and CDR2 YFSETQ. V lost 6 bases to trimming and J lost 2 bases; unmatched junction nucleotides: 9.

This chain uses TRBV27 with TRBJ1-1; the D gene is possibly TRBD1 (5 bases). The CDR3 has 15 amino acids. V was cut by 8 bases and J by 3 bases, with 19 bases left in between. Looked up from germline, CDR1 is MNHEY and CDR2 is SMNVEV (reference sequence). The CDR3 nucleotides read TGTGCCAGCGGGGCTGGGATTTTCGGGGACACTGAAGCTTTCTTT. Its translation is CASGAGIFGDTEAFF.

The chain combines TRBV27 with TRBJ1-1; the match to TRBD1 covers 7 bases. J lost 1 base, V lost 4 bases, and 9 bases had no gene match. The germline V gene has CDR1 MNHEY and CDR2 SMNVEV (reference sequence). The CDR3 contains 16 residues. The CDR3 DNA reads as TGTGCCAGCAGTTCGCTACAGGGGCGCGGGAACACTGAAGCTTTCTTT. Protein sequence: CASSSLQGRGNTEAFF.

This clone was seen only a few times. The chain is built from TRBV7-2 and TRBJ2-7; 14 nucleotides agree with TRBD2. J gave up 4 bases and V 6 bases, and 2 bases lay outside the gene matches. The germline CDR1 and CDR2 sequences are SGHTA and FQGNSA. This CDR3 is 14 amino acids long. The DNA for the CDR3 is TGTGCCAGCAGAGGGACTAGCGGGGGTTACGAGCAGTACTTC. Protein product: CASRGTSGGYEQYF.

This chain links TRBV7-3 with TRBJ2-3; no definite D call. The CDR3 extends over 13 amino acids. CDR1 SGHTA and CDR2 FQGTGA come from the germline V gene. Trimming left V 5 bases short and J 6 bases short, with 12 bases between. CDR3 DNA sequence: TGTGCCAGCAGCCGACAACCCGGGGATACGCAGTATTTT. This codes for CASSRQPGDTQYF.

This chain joins TRBV30 and TRBJ1-5; D remains unclear. The CDR3 covers 13 residues. CDR1 and CDR2 from the germline V gene are GTSNPN and SVGIG (reference sequence). Trimming took 3 bases from V and 3 from J, leaving 9 bases between them. CDR3 residues: CAWRGGNNQPQHF. CDR3 sequence (DNA): TGTGCCTGGAGAGGCGGAAACAATCAGCCCCAGCATTTT.

This rearrangement joins TRBV7-9 to TRBJ1-1, with a possible D match to TRBD1 (5 bases). The CDR3 runs to 14 residues. V lost 2 bases, J lost 7 bases, and 14 bases lay in between. Germline lookup yields CDR1 SEHNR and CDR2 FQNEAQ (reference sequence). In DNA form, the CDR3 reads TGTGCCAGCAGCTTAAGTAGGCAGGGTGTTGAAGCTTTCTTT. Translation gives CASSLSRQGVEAFF.

The V call is TRBV7-2, the J call TRBJ2-3, with 8 bases fitting TRBD1. This CDR3 is built from 16 residues. Germline V gene lookup returns CDR1 SGHTA and CDR2 FQGNSA. J gave up 2 bases and V 5 bases, and 9 bases lay outside the gene matches. Here the CDR3 reads CASSPGGLGHTDTQYF. The CDR3 coding sequence is TGTGCCAGCAGCCCAGGGGGCTTGGGACACACAGATACGCAGTATTTT.

The V and J genes are TRBV6-6 and TRBJ2-7; tentative D call: TRBD1 (5 bases). The germline V gene encodes CDR1 MNHNY and CDR2 SVGAGI (reference sequence). The ends were cut back, 10 bases at V and 1 base at J, with 14 bases in the middle. CDR3 length: 13 amino acids. The CDR3 bases are TGTGCCACTCAGGGTAGTAGGTCCTACGAGCAGTACTTC. As protein: CATQGSRSYEQYF.

The J gene is TRBJ1-2, the V gene TRBV6-6; TRBD1 aligns across 10 bases. Germline values: CDR1 MNHNY, CDR2 SVGAGI (reference sequence). V was pared by 2 bases and J by 2 bases, with 2 bases of the junction left unmatched. This CDR3 region has 15 residues. The CDR3 DNA is TGTGCCAGCAGTTACCAGGGACAGGGGAACTATGGCTACACCTTC. This codes for CASSYQGQGNYGYTF.

J is TRBJ2-7 and V is TRBV19; 9 nucleotides match TRBD1. The CDR3 contains 14 residues. Germline V gene data show CDR1 as LNHDA and CDR2 as SQIVND (reference sequence). Trimming removed 5 bases from V and 5 bases from J; junction bases left unmatched: 7. This CDR3 is CASSQDRGVDEQYF. CDR3 in DNA: TGTGCCAGTAGTCAGGACAGGGGAGTAGACGAGCAGTACTTC.